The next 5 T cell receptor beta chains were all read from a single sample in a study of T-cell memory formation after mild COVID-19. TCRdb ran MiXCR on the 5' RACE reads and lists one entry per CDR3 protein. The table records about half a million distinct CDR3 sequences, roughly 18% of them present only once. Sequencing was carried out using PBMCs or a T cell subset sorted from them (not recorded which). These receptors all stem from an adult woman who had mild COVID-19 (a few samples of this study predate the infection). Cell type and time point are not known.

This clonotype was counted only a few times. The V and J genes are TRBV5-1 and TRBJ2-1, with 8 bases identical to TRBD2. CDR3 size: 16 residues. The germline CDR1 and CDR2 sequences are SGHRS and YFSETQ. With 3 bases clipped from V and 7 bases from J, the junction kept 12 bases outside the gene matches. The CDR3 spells CASSSPAGGSWNEQFF. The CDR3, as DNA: TGCGCCAGCAGCTCCCCCGCGGGAGGTTCGTGGAATGAGCAGTTCTTC.

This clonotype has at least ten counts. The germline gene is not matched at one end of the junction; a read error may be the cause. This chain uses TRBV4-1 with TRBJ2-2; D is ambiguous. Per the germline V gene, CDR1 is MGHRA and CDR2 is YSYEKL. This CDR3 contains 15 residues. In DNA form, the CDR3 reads TGCGCCAGCAGCCAAGACAGGCAAAACAACGGGGAGCTGTTTTTT. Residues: CASSQDRQNNGELFF.

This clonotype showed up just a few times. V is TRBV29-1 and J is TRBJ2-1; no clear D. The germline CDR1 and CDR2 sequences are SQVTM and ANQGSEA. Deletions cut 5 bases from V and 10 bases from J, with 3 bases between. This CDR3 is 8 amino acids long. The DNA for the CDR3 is TGCAGCGTTAGCGAGCAGTTCTTC. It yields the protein CSVSEQFF.

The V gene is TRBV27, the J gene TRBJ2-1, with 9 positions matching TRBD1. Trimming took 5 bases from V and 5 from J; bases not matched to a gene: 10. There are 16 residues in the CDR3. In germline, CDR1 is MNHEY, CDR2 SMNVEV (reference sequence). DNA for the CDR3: TGTGCCAGCAGTACTGGACAGGGGTGGACTAACAATGAGCAGTTCTTC. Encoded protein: CASSTGQGWTNNEQFF.

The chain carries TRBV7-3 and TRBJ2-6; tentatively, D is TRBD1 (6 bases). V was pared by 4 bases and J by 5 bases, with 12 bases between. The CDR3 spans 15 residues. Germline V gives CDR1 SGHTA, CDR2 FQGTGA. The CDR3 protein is CASSSQGTRANVLTF. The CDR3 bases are TGTGCCAGCAGCTCACAGGGAACGAGGGCCAACGTCCTGACTTTC.